This T cell receptor (beta chain) was sequenced in a study of blood T cells in healthy people across ages. About this clonotype: Its cognate antigen is unknown.

The CDR3 length is 14 residues. V dropped 4 bases and J dropped 5; count of bases not matched to a gene: 6. Germline lookup yields CDR1 LGHDT and CDR2 YNNKEL (reference sequence). Study results and caveats: It was held that the diversity estimates obtained from one million T cells were underestimates.

Sample-barcoded 5' priming and a J-beta primer mix drove a second PCR of 7 to 11 cycles. MiXCR, run by TCRdb on the 5' RACE reads, gives a single entry per CDR3 protein. The sample shows about 970,000 distinct CDR3 sequences, approximately 50% of them seen only once. The rearrangement uses TRBV3-1 and TRBJ2-7, with 9 bases fitting TRBD1. What was sequenced was blood. This receptor was taken from a woman in her sixties or seventies in good health. The chain's CDR3 is CASSPSDRGHEQYF. CDR3 bases: TGTGCCAGCAGCCCTTCGGACAGGGGCCACGAGCAGTACTTC.